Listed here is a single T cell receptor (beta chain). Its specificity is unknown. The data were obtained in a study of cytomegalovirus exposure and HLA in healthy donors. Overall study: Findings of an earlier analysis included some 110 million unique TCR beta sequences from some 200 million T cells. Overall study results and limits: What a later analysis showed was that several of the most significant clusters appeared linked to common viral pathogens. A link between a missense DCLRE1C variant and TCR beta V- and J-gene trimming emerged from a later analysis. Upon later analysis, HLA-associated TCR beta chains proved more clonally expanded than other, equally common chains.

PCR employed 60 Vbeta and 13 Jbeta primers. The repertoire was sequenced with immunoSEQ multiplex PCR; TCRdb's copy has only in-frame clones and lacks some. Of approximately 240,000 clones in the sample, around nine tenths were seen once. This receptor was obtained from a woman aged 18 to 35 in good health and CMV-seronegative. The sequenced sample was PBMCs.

CDR3 sequence: CASRETSGGASHNEQFF. In DNA form, the CDR3 reads TGTGCCAGCAGAGAGACTAGCGGGGGGGCGTCCCACAATGAGCAGTTCTTC. The chain has TRBV2 and TRBJ2-1; TRBD2 aligns across 14 bases. The CDR3 is 17 amino acids. The germline V gene has CDR1 SNHLY and CDR2 FYNNEI. With 6 bases clipped from V and 5 bases from J, the junction kept 9 bases outside the gene matches.